What follows are 10 T cell receptor beta chains derived from one specimen sequenced in a study of PD-1 blockade in classical Hodgkin lymphoma. TCRdb's copy holds only in-frame clones and misses some; the assay was immunoSEQ multiplex PCR. Seen here are approximately 99,000 clones, 81% observed once, and the top ten hold roughly 15%. Every patient was affected by relapse after autologous stem cell transplantation, while exposure to brentuximab vedotin was not uniform. This specimen was peripheral blood mononuclear cells (PBMCs), taken before the second cycle of nivolumab. The receptors shown here come from a human donor with classical Hodgkin lymphoma.

The gene calls are TRBV4-2 and TRBJ2-1, with D maybe TRBD2 (5 bases). This CDR3 has 15 residues. CDR1 and CDR2 from the germline V gene are LGHNA and YNFKEQ. V dropped 6 bases and J dropped 2 bases, with 14 bases sitting between them. CDR3 in amino acids: CASSVLAPAYNEQFF. Written as DNA, the CDR3 is TGTGCCAGCAGTGTATTAGCGCCCGCCTACAATGAGCAGTTCTTC.

This clone showed up many times. J is TRBJ1-1 and V is TRBV4-2; maybe TRBD1 (5 bases). The CDR3 is 14 residues long. Germline CDR1 and CDR2: LGHNA and YNFKEQ. Trimming took off 4 bases at V and 1 base at J, with 10 bases between the two ends. CDR3 sequence: CASSLKQGNTEAFF. In nucleotides, the CDR3 is TGTGCCAGCAGCCTTAAGCAGGGGAACACTGAAGCTTTCTTT.

In this sample, this clone turned up once. This rearrangement joins TRBV6-5 to TRBJ1-5; the D gene is possibly TRBD1 (6 bases). Germline lookup yields CDR1 MNHEY and CDR2 SVGAGI. This CDR3 is 14 amino acids long. Trimming took off 6 bases at V and 5 bases at J, with 14 bases between the two ends. The CDR3 sequence is CASRTQGTDQPQHF. Written as DNA, the CDR3 is TGTGCCAGCAGAACACAGGGAACCGATCAGCCCCAGCATTTT.

The genes are TRBV10-3 and TRBJ2-1; the match to TRBD2 covers 12 bases. The CDR3 runs 16 residues. The germline V gene has CDR1 ENHRY and CDR2 SYGVKD. The junction had 7 bases not matched to a gene; V was cut back by 1 base and J by 9 bases. The CDR3 loop reads CAISELGTSGRSEQFF. The CDR3 coding sequence is TGTGCCATCAGTGAGTTAGGAACTAGCGGGAGGAGTGAGCAGTTCTTC.

This sequence joins TRBV4-2 and TRBJ2-2; D possibly corresponds to TRBD2 (5 bases). The germline V gene has CDR1 LGHNA and CDR2 YNFKEQ. The CDR3 is made up of 15 amino acids. Trimming removed 5 bases at V and 0 bases at J, with 10 bases between. DNA of the CDR3: TGTGCCAGCAGCAAAGCGGTAGCGAACACCGGGGAGCTGTTTTTT. Encoded protein: CASSKAVANTGELFF.

The V gene is TRBV2, the J gene TRBJ2-7; no firm D call. Trimming cost V 3 bases and J 4 bases, with 13 bases left between them. This CDR3 has 14 residues. CDR1 is SNHLY and CDR2 is FYNNEI in the germline V gene. The CDR3 region is CASSEGPNIYEQYF. CDR3 nucleotides: TGTGCCAGCAGTGAGGGTCCTAATATATACGAGCAGTACTTC.

The V and J genes are TRBV5-1 and TRBJ2-7; TRBD2 matches 9 bases. V was clipped by 1 base and J by 2 bases; unmatched bases: 10. This CDR3 has 17 residues. Germline assignment: CDR1 SGHRS and CDR2 YFSETQ. Here the CDR3 DNA reads TGCGCCAGCAGCTTGTGGCTAGCGGGACCAAAAACCTACGAGCAGTACTTC. As protein: CASSLWLAGPKTYEQYF.

The chain has TRBV28 and TRBJ2-5; either TRBD1 or TRBD2 may supply D (5 bases each). There are 15 residues in the CDR3. V was clipped by 2 bases and J by 3 bases, with 13 bases between them. Germline V gene lookup returns CDR1 MDHEN and CDR2 SYDVKM. CDR3 sequence reads: CASSLGGATKETQYF. As DNA, the CDR3 is TGTGCCAGCAGTTTAGGGGGAGCCACGAAAGAGACCCAGTACTTC.

The rearrangement links TRBV19 to TRBJ2-5, with D possibly matching TRBD1 (5 bases). Germline V gene data show CDR1 as LNHDA and CDR2 as SQIVND (reference sequence). Trimming stripped 0 bases from V and 5 bases from J, with 19 bases between. The length of the CDR3 is 17 residues. The CDR3 region is CASSIDARAGSRETQYF. The CDR3 DNA reads TGTGCCAGTAGTATAGATGCTAGGGCAGGGTCAAGGGAGACCCAGTACTTC.

The rearrangement joins TRBV6-1 to TRBJ1-4; a possible D gene is TRBD1 (5 bases). Germline CDR1 and CDR2: MNHNS and SASEGT. With 8 bases removed from V and 15 bases from J, the gap between germline ends came to 19 bases. The CDR3 totals 12 residues. The CDR3 sequence is CASFRDGGKLFF. Written as DNA, the CDR3 is TGTGCCAGCTTCCGGGATGGGGGGAAGTTGTTTTTT.